The T cell receptor beta chain under discussion was sequenced for a study of immune evolution from preneoplasia to lung adenocarcinoma. Whole-study context: HLA loss of heterozygosity: around 6.5% AIS, around 16% MIA, more than 25% ADC, none AAH. Study conclusions and caveats: From normal lung to invasive adenocarcinoma, top clone frequencies appeared to decrease. Clonality was highest in normal lung, lower in later-stage lesions apparently.

Generated by immunoSEQ multiplex PCR, the TCRdb table keeps only in-frame clones and is missing some. This sample yields 14,000 or so clones, of which 85% are seen a single time; approximately 2.8% belongs to the top ten. Germline V gene sequence: CDR1 MNHEY, CDR2 SVGAGI. Trimming took off 4 bases at V and 7 bases at J, with 16 bases between the two ends. There are 15 residues in the CDR3. A remark on this clone: The antigen is not known.

Sequencing used FFPE lung adenocarcinoma in situ tissue. The clonotype comes from an older donor with lung adenocarcinoma. V is TRBV6-5 and J is TRBJ1-4; D not resolved. CDR3 loop: CASSFGRSGGEKLFF. CDR3 bases: TGTGCCAGCAGTTTTGGACGGAGCGGCGGTGAAAAACTGTTTTTT.